The TCR beta chain under discussion was sequenced for a study of shared clonotypes between healthy human individuals. Turning to the study itself: Each donor's CD4 naive and CD4 memory cells filled three plates apiece, CD8 naive two, and CD8 memory one.

CDR3 length: 13 amino acids. CDR1 and CDR2 from the germline V gene are LNHDA and SQIVND (reference sequence). Deletions cut 4 bases from V and 0 bases from J, with 3 bases between. Researchers divided each subset's genomic DNA evenly across several immunoSEQ plates. Clones were read by immunoSEQ multiplex PCR, and TCRdb kept only the in-frame ones, dropping some. The table shows some 2 million clones, with approximately 95% occurring only once. CD4+ cells underwent separation, giving CD45RA+ naive and CD45RA-negative memory subsets. Remarks on this clone: Other DNA sequences in this specimen translate into the identical CDR3.

The clonotype comes from a man aged 18 to 30 in good health. Sequenced material: naive CD4+ T cells sorted from blood. Subset denoted: CD45RA+ positively selected. This chain uses TRBV19 with TRBJ1-4; the D is unclear. The CDR3 reads CASSTATNEKLFF. The CDR3 DNA follows: TGTGCCAGTAGTACTGCAACTAATGAAAAACTGTTTTTT. Looking up the rest from reference TRBV19 and TRBJ1-4 gives the full variable domain: DGGITQSPKYLFRKEGQNVTLSCEQNLNHDAMYWYRQDPGQGLRLIYYSQIVNDFQKGDIAEGYSVSREKKESFPLTVTSAQKNPTAFYLCASSTATNEKLFFGSGTQLSVL.